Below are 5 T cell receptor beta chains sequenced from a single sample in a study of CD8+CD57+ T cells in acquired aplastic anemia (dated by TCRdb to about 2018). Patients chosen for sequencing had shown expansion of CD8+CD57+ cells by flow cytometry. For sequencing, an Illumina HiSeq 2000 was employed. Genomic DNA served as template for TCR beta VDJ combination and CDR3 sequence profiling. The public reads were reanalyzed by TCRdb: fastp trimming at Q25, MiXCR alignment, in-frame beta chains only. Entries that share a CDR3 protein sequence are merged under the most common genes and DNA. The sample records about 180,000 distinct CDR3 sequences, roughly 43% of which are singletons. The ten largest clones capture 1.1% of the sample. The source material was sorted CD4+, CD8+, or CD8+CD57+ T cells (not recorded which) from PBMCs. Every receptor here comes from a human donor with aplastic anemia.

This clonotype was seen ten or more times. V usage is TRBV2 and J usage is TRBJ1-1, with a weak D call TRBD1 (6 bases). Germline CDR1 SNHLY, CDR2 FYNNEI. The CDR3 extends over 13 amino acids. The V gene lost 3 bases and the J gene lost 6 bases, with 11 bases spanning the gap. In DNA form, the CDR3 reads TGTGCCAGCAGTGACAGGGGAAGGGCTGAAGCTTTCTTT. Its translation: CASSDRGRAEAFF.

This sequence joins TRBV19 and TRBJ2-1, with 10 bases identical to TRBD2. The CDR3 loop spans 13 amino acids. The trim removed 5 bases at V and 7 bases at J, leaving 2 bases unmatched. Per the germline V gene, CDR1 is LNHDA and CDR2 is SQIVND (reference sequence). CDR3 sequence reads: CASSQREGNEQFF. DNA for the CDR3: TGTGCCAGTAGTCAGCGGGAGGGGAATGAGCAGTTCTTC. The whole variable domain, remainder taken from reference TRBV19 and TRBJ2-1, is DGGITQSPKYLFRKEGQNVTLSCEQNLNHDAMYWYRQDPGQGLRLIYYSQIVNDFQKGDIAEGYSVSREKKESFPLTVTSAQKNPTAFYLCASSQREGNEQFFGPGTRLTVL.

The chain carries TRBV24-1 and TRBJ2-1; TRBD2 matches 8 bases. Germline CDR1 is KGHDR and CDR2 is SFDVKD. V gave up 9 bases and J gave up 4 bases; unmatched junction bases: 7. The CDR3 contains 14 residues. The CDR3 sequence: CATGREGGYNEQFF. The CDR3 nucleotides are TGTGCCACCGGTCGGGAGGGAGGGTACAATGAGCAGTTCTTC.

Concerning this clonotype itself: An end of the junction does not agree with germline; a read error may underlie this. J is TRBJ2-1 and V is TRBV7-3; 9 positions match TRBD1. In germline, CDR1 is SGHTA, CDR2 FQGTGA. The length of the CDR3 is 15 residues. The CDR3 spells CARSSPGQGMWEQFF. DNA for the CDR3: TGTGCCAGAAGCTCACCGGGACAGGGTATGTGGGAGCAGTTCTTC.

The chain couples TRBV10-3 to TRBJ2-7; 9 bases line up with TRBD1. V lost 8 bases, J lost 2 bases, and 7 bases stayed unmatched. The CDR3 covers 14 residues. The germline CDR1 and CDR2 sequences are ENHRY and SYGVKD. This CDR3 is CAIGLGQGAYEQYF. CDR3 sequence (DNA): TGTGCCATCGGCTTGGGACAGGGAGCCTACGAGCAGTACTTC.